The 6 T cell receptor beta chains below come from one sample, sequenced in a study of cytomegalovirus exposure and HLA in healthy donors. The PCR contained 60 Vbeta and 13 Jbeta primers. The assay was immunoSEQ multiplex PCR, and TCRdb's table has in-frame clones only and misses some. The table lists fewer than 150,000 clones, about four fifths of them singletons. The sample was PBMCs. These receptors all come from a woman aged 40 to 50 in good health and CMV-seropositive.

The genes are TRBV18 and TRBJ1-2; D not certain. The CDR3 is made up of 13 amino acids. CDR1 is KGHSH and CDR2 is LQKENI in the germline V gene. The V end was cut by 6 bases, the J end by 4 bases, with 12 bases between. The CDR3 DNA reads TGTGCCAGCTCCCCCTTCGGACTCTATGGCTACACCTTC. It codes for CASSPFGLYGYTF.

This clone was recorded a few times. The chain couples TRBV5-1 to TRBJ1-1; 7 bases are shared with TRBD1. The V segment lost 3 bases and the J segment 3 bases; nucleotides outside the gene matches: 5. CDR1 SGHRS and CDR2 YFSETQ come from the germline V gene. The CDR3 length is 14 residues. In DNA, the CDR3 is TGCGCCAGCAGCTCGACAGGGAGTGACACTGAAGCTTTCTTT. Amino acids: CASSSTGSDTEAFF. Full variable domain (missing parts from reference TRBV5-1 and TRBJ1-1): KAGVTQTPRYLIKTRGQQVTLSCSPISGHRSVSWYQQTPGQGLQFLFEYFSETQRNKGNFPGRFSGRQFSNSRSEMNVSTLELGDSALYLCASSSTGSDTEAFFGQGTRLTVV.

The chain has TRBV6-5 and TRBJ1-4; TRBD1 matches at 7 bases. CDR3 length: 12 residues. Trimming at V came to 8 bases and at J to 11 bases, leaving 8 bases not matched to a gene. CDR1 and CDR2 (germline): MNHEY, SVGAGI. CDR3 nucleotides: TGTGCCAGCGCTGAGGACAGGCGGAAACTGTTTTTT. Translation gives CASAEDRRKLFF.

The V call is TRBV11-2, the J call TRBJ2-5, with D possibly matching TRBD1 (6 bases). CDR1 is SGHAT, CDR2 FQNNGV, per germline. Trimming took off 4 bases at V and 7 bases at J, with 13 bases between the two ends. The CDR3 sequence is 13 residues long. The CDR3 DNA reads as TGTGCCAGCAGCTCCCCTCAGGGGTGGACCCAGTACTTC. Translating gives CASSSPQGWTQYF.

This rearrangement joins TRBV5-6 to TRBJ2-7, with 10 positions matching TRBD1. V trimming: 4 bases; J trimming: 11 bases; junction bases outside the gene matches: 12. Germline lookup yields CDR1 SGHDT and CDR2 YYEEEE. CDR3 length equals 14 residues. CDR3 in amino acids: CASSTRSGTGVEYF. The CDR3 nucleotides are TGTGCCAGCAGCACGCGATCCGGGACAGGGGTGGAGTACTTC.

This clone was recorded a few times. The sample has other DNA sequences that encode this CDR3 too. The CDR3 loop is CASGLEQGTEAFF. CDR3 sequence (DNA): TGTGCTAGTGGTTTGGAACAGGGGACTGAAGCTTTCTTT. The chain uses TRBV12-5 and TRBJ1-1, with TRBD1 matching 7 bases. CDR3 length equals 13 residues. After removal of 1 base from V and 5 bases from J, the junction contained 1 base not matched to a gene. CDR1 is LGHNT, CDR2 FRNRAP, per germline.